A selection of T cell receptor beta chains follows, all from one sample in a study of beta chain features in type 1 diabetes. The protocol was immunoSEQ multiplex PCR, while the TCRdb copy is restricted to in-frame clones and leaves out a portion. The repertoire has some 150,000 clones, around 9% of them found once; the top ten carry roughly 0.7%. Sequencing was performed on central memory CD4+ T cells from blood. Receptors originate from a woman aged 30 to 39 with type 1 diabetes. Each CDR3 is given with its conserved first and last residue. D genes are given only for firm matches. Clone sizes are given selectively: once, few, many, or a class where the clone is expanded.

>TRBD1|14|TRBJ2-7|few|TRBV28
TGTGCCAGCAGTATAAGGGGGCGGCTTGACGAGCAGTACTTC
CASSIRGRLDEQYF
>.|15|TRBJ2-1|.|TRBV5-4
TGTGCCAGCAGCAAGGACAGTTCCTATTACAATGAGCAGTTCTTC
CASSKDSSYYNEQFF
>.|10|TRBJ2-5|few|TRBV28
TGTGCCAGCAGTTCTGAGACCCAGTACTTC
CASSSETQYF
>TRBD2|18|TRBJ2-1|few|TRBV7-9
TGTGCCAGCAGCCCCATCAATCGGCGGGAGGGTTTGTACAATGAGCAGTTCTTC
CASSPINRREGLYNEQFF
>.|13|TRBJ2-7|few|TRBV5-1
TGCGCCAGCAGCTTTGAGGGTTCCTACGAGCAGTACTTC
CASSFEGSYEQYF
>.|13|TRBJ2-7|.|TRBV2
TGTGCCAGCAGTGAACTGCGGTCCTACGAGCAGTACTTC
CASSELRSYEQYF
>TRBD2|13|TRBJ2-2|.|TRBV5-1
TGCGCCAGCAGCCTAGCGGAGACCGGGGAGCTGTTTTTT
CASSLAETGELFF
>TRBD1|14|TRBJ1-4|few|TRBV29-1
TGCAGCGTTGAAGGGACAGGTTCGAATGAAAAACTGTTTTTT
CSVEGTGSNEKLFF
>.|13|TRBJ2-7|many|TRBV2
TGTGCCAGCAGGGTACAGGGAGACTACGAGCAGTACTTC
CASRVQGDYEQYF
>.|14|TRBJ2-5|few|TRBV7-2
TGTGCCAGCAGCTTAAGCTTTGGTCAAGAGACCCAGTACTTC
CASSLSFGQETQYF
>TRBD1|14|TRBJ1-2|.|TRBV5-5
TGTGCCAGCAGCTTGGGGACAGGGGTCGCGGGCTACACCTTC
CASSLGTGVAGYTF
>TRBD1|14|TRBJ2-5|few|TRBV15
TGTGCCACCAGTAGGGACAGGGGTCAAGAGACCCAGTACTTC
CATSRDRGQETQYF
>TRBD1|14|TRBJ2-1|.|TRBV19
TGTGCCAGTAGTATAGTGAGGGGGCAGAGTGAGCAGTTCTTC
CASSIVRGQSEQFF
>.|16|TRBJ1-2|many|TRBV28
TGTGCCAGCAGTTTTGGGGGGACTGACGAAAACTATGGCTACACCTTC
CASSFGGTDENYGYTF
>.|16|TRBJ2-5|few|TRBV6-5
TGTGCCAGCAGTTACGCCAGCGGAGCCAACGGGGGGACCCAGTACTTC
CASSYASGANGGTQYF
>TRBD1|15|TRBJ2-7|.|TRBV5-1
TGCGCCAGCAGCTTGAGAGGGACAGGGCTCTACGAGCAGTACTTC
CASSLRGTGLYEQYF
>TRBD1|12|TRBJ1-2|few|TRBV2
TGTGCCAGCAGCTTAACAGGGGGGGGCTACACCTTC
CASSLTGGGYTF
>.|16|TRBJ2-6|.|TRBV19
TGTGCCAGTAACCAACGGGGATACTCTGGGGCCAACGTCCTGACTTTC
CASNQRGYSGANVLTF
>TRBD2|15|TRBJ2-5|few|TRBV7-9
TGTGCCAGCAGCCAAAGCGGGAGCGGAGTAGAGACCCAGTACTTC
CASSQSGSGVETQYF
>.|15|TRBJ1-5|.|TRBV19
TGTGCCAGTAGTACAGGGTTTTGGAGCAATCAGCCCCAGCATTTT
CASSTGFWSNQPQHF
>TRBD2|15|TRBJ2-3|.|TRBV6-1
TGTGCCAGCAGCGCACTAGCGGGGAGCACAGATACGCAGTATTTT
CASSALAGSTDTQYF
>TRBD2|19|TRBJ2-5|few|TRBV12-5
TGTGCTAGTGGTTTGGTACCGGGACTAGCGGGACTTAGCCAAGAGACCCAGTACTTC
CASGLVPGLAGLSQETQYF
>.|13|TRBJ2-7|few|TRBV5-1
TGCGCCAGCAGCTTGTACAGGGACTACGAGCAGTACTTC
CASSLYRDYEQYF
>TRBD2|16|TRBJ2-5|few|TRBV25-1
TGTGCCAGCAGTGAATCTCGGACTAGCGGGAGCAAGACCCAGTACTTC
CASSESRTSGSKTQYF
>.|14|TRBJ1-2|few|TRBV18
TGTGCCAGCTCACCGACACAGAAGGGGGGGAAGTACACCTTC
CASSPTQKGGKYTF
>TRBD1|18|TRBJ2-6|.|TRBV11-3
TGTGCCAGCAGCACCCACAGGGGTAAAAGTTCTGGGGCCAACGTCCTGACTTTC
CASSTHRGKSSGANVLTF
>.|15|TRBJ2-1|few|TRBV4-1
TGCGCCAGCAGCCAAGGGGAGACCGCTAGGAATGAGCAGTTCTTC
CASSQGETARNEQFF